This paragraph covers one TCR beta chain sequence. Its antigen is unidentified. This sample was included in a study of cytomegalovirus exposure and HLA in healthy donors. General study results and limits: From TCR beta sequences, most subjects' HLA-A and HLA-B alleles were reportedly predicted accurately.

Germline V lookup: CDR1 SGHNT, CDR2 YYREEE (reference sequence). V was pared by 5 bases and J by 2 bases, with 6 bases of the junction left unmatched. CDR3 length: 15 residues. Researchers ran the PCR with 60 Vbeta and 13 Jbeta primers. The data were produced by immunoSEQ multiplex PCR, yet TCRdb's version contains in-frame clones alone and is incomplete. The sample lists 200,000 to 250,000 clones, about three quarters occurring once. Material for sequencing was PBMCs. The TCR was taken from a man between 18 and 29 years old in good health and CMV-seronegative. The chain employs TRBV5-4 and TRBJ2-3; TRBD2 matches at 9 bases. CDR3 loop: CASRETSGPTDTQYF. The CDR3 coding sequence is TGTGCCAGCAGGGAGACTAGCGGTCCCACAGATACGCAGTATTTT.